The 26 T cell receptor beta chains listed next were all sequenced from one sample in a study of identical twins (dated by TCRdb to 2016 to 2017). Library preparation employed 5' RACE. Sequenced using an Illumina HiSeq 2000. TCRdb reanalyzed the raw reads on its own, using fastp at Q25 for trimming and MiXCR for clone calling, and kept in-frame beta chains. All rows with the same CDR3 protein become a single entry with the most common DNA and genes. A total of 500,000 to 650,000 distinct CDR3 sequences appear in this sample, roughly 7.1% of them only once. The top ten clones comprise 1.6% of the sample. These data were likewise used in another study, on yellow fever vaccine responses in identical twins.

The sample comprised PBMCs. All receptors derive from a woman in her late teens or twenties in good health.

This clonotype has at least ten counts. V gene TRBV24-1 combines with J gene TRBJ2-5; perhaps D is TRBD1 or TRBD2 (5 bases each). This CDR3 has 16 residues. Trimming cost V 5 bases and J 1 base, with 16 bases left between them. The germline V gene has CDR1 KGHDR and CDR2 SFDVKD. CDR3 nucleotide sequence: TGTGCCACCAGTGGAGGGGAGAACGTATTCCAAGAGACCCAGTACTTC. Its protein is CATSGGENVFQETQYF.

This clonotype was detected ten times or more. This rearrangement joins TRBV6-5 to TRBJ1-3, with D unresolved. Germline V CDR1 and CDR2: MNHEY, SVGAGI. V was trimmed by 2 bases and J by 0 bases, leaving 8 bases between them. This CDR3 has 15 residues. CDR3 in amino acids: CASSYGRISGNTIYF. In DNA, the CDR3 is TGTGCCAGCAGTTACGGACGGATCTCTGGAAACACCATATATTTT.

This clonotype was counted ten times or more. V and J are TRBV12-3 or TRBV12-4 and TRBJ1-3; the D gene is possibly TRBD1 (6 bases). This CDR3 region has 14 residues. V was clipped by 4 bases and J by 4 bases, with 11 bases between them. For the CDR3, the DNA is TGTGCCAGCAGTTCGACAGGCCCCGGAAACACCATATATTTT. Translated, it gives CASSSTGPGNTIYF.

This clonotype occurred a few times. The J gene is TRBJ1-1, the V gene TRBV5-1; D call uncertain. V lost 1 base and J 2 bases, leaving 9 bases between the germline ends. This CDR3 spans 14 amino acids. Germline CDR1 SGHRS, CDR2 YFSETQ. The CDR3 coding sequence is TGCGCCAGCAGCTTGCAGGACCCAAACACTGAAGCTTTCTTT. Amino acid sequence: CASSLQDPNTEAFF.

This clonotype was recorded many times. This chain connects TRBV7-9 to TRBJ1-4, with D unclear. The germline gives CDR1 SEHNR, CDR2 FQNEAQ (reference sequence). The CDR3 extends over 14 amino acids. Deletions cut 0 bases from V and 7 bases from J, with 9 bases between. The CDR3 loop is CASSLAPDREKLFF. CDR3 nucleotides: TGTGCCAGCAGCTTAGCCCCGGATCGTGAAAAACTGTTTTTT.

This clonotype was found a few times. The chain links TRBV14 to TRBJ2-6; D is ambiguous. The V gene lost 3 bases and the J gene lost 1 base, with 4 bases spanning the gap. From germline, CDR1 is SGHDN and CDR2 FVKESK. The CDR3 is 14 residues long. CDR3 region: CASSHKSGANVLTF. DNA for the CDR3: TGTGCCAGCAGCCATAAATCTGGGGCCAACGTCCTGACTTTC. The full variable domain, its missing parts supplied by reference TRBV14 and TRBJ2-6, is EAGVTQFPSHSVIEKGQTVTLRCDPISGHDNLYWYRRVMGKEIKFLLHFVKESKQDESGMPNNRFLAERTGGTYSTLKVQPAELEDSGVYFCASSHKSGANVLTFGAGSRLTVL.

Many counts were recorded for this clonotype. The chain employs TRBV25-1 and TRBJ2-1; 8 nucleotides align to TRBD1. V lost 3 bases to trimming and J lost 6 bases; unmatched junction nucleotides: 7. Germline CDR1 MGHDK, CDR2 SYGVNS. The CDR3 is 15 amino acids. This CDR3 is CASSDRFQGANEQFF. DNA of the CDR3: TGTGCCAGCAGTGATCGGTTTCAGGGGGCCAATGAGCAGTTCTTC.

The CDR3: CAISESQNQPQHF. DNA of the CDR3: TGTGCCATCAGTGAGTCGCAGAATCAGCCCCAGCATTTT. The genes are TRBV10-3 and TRBJ1-5; D unclear. Trimming shortened V by 0 bases and J by 4 bases, and 4 bases separated the two germline ends. Germline loops: CDR1 ENHRY, CDR2 SYGVKD. This CDR3 is built from 13 residues.

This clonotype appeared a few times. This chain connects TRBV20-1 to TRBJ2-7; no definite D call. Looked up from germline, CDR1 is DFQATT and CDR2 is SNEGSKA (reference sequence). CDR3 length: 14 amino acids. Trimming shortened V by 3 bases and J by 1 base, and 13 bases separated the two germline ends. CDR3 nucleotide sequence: TGCAGTGCTAGCCGGCTAGAAATGTCCTACGAGCAGTACTTC. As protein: CSASRLEMSYEQYF.

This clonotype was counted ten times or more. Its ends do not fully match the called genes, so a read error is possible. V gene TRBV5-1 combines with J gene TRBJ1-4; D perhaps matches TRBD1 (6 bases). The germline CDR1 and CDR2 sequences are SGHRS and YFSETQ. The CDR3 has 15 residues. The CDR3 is CASSMTGPTTEKLFF. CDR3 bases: TGCGCCAGCAGCATGACAGGCCCAACTACTGAAAAACTGTTTTTT.

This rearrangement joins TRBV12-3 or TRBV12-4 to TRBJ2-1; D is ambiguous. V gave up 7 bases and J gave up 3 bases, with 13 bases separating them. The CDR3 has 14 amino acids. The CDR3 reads CASIPLGIYNEQFF. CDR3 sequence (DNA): TGTGCCAGCATCCCCCTTGGGATCTACAATGAGCAGTTCTTC.

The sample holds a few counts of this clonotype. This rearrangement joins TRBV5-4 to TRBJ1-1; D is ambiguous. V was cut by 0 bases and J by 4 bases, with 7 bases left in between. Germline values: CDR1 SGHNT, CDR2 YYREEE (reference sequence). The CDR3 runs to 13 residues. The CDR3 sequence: CASSLERTTEAFF. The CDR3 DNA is TGTGCCAGCAGCTTGGAACGGACCACTGAAGCTTTCTTT.

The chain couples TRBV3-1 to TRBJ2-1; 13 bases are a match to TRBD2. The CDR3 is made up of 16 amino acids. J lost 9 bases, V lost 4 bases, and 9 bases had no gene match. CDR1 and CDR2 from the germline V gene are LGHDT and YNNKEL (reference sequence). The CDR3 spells CASSRGLAGVVGEQFF. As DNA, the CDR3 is TGTGCCAGCAGCCGCGGACTAGCGGGAGTCGTCGGTGAGCAGTTCTTC.

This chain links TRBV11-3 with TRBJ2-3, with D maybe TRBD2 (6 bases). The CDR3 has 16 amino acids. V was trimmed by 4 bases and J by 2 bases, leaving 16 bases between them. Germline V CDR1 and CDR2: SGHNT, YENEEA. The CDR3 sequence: CASSYLGEVNTDTQYF. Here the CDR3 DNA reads TGTGCCAGCAGCTACCTGGGGGAGGTTAACACAGATACGCAGTATTTT.

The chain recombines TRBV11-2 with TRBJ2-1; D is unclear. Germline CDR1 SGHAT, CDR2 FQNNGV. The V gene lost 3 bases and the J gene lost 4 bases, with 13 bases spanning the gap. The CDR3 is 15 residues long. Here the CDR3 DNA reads TGTGCCAGCAGCTTGAGCGAATCCCGGTACAATGAGCAGTTCTTC. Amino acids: CASSLSESRYNEQFF.

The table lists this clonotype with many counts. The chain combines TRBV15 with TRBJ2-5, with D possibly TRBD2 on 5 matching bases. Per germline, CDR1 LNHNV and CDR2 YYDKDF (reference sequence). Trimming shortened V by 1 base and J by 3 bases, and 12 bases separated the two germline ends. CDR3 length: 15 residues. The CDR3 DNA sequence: TGTGCCACCAGCAGAGTATTTAACGGGAAAGAGACCCAGTACTTC. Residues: CATSRVFNGKETQYF.

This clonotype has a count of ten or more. CDR3 nucleotide sequence: TGTGCCAGCAGCGGGGGGACGACAGGAAGCTCCTACAATGAGCAGTTCTTC. It yields the protein CASSGGTTGSSYNEQFF. The V and J genes are TRBV7-9 and TRBJ2-1, with D possibly being TRBD1 or TRBD2 (6 bases each). The V gene lost 5 bases and the J gene lost 0 bases, with 17 bases spanning the gap. The length of the CDR3 is 17 residues. Germline V gene data show CDR1 as SEHNR and CDR2 as FQNEAQ (reference sequence).

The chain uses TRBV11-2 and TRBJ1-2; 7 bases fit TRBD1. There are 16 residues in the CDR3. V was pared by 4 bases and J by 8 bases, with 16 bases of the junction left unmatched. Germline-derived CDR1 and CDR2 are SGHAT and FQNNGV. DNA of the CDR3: TGTGCCAGCAGCTATCGGCGGGACAGAACGTATACAGGCTACACCTTC. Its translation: CASSYRRDRTYTGYTF.

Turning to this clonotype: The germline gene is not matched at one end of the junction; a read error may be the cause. CDR3: CACSLAGRRNEQFF. The CDR3 coding sequence is TGTGCCTGCAGTCTAGCGGGAAGGAGGAATGAGCAGTTCTTC. The chain uses TRBV7-2 and TRBJ2-1, with 9 nucleotides matching TRBD2. The germline gives CDR1 SGHTA, CDR2 FQGNSA. The CDR3 has 14 amino acids.

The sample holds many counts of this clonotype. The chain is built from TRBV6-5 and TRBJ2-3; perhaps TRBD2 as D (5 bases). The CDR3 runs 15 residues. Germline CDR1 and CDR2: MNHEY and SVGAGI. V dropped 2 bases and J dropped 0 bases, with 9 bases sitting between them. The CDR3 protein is CASSYGRPSTDTQYF. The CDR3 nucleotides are TGTGCCAGCAGTTACGGGAGACCTAGCACAGATACGCAGTATTTT.

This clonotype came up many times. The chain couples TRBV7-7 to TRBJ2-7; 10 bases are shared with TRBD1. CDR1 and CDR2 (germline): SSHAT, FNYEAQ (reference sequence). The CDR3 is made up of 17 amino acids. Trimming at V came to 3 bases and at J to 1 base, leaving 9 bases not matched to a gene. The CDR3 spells CASSLGQGTRESYEQYF. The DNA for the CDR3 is TGTGCCAGCAGCTTGGGACAGGGGACCCGAGAATCCTACGAGCAGTACTTC.

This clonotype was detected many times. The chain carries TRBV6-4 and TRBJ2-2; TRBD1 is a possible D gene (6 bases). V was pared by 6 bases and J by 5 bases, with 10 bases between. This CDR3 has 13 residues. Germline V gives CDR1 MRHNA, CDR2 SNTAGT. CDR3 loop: CASSVQGTGELFF. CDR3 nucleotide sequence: TGTGCCAGCAGCGTACAGGGAACCGGGGAGCTGTTTTTT.

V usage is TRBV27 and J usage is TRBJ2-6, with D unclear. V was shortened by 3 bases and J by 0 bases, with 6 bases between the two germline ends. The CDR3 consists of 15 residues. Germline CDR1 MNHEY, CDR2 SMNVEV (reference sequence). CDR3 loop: CASSFLSSGANVLTF. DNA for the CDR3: TGTGCCAGCAGTTTCCTCAGCTCTGGGGCCAACGTCCTGACTTTC.

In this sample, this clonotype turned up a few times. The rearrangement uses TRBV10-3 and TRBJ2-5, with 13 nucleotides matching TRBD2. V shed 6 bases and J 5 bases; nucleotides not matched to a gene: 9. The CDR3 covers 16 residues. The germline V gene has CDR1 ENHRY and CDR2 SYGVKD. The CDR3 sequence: CAISRSSLAGGETQYF. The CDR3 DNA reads TGTGCCATCAGCCGAAGTTCACTAGCGGGAGGGGAGACCCAGTACTTC.

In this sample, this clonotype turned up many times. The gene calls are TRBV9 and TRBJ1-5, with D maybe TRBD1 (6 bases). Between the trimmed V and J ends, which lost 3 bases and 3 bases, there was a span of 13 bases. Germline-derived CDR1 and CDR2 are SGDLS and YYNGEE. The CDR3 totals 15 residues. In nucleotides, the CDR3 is TGTGCCAGCAGCGGGGGTGGGGGCGTCAATCAGCCCCAGCATTTT. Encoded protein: CASSGGGGVNQPQHF. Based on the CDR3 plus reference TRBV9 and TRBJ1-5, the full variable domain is DSGVTQTPKHLITATGQRVTLRCSPRSGDLSVYWYQQSLDQGLQFLIQYYNGEERAKGNILERFSAQQFPDLHSELNLSSLELGDSALYFCASSGGGGVNQPQHFGDGTRLSIL.

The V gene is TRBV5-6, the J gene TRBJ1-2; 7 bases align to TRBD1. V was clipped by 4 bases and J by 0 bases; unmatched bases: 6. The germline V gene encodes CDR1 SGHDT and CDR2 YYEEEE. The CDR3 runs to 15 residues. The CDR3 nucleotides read TGTGCCAGCAGCCGACCAACAGGGGCTAACTATGGCTACACCTTC. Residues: CASSRPTGANYGYTF.